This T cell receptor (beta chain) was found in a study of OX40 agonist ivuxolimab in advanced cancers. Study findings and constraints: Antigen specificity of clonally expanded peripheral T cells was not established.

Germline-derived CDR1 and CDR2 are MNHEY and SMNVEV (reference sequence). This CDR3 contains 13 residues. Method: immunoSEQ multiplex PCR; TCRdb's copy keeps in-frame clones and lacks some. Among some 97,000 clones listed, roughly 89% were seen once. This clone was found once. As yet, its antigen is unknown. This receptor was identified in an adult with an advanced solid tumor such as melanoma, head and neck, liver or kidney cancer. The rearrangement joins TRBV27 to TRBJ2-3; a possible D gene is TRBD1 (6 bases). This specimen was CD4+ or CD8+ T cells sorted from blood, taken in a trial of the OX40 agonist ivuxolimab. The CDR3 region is CATAAGGTDTQYF. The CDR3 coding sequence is TGTGCAACCGCGGCAGGGGGCACAGATACGCAGTATTTT.